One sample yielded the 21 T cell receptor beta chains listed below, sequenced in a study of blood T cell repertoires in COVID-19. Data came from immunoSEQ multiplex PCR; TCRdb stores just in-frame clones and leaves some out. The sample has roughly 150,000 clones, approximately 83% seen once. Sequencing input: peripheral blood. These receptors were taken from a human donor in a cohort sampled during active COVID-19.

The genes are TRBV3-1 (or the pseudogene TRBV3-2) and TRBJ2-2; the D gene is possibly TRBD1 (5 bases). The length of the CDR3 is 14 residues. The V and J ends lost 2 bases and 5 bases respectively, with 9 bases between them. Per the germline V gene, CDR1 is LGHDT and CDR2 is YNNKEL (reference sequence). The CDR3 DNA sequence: TGTGCCAGCAGCCAAAGGGGTAGGACCGGGGAGCTGTTTTTT. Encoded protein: CASSQRGRTGELFF.

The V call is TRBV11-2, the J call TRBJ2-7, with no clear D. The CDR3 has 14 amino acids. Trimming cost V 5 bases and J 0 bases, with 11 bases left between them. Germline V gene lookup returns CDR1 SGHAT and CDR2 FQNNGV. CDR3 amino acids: CASSPGRSSYEQYF. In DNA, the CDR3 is TGTGCCAGCAGCCCTGGTAGGAGCTCCTACGAGCAGTACTTC.

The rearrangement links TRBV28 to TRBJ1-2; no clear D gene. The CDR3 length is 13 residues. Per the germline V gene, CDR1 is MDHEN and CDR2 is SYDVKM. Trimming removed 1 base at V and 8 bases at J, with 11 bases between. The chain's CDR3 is CASSLFGYGGYTF. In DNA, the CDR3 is TGTGCCAGCAGTTTATTCGGGTACGGGGGCTACACCTTC.

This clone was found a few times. Here the CDR3 reads CASSTRGGQNIYGYTF. The DNA of the CDR3 is TGTGCCAGCAGTACCCGAGGGGGACAGAACATCTATGGCTACACCTTC. This rearrangement joins TRBV25-1 to TRBJ1-2; 7 bases align to TRBD1. Per germline, CDR1 MGHDK and CDR2 SYGVNS. Trimming at V came to 5 bases and at J to 4 bases, leaving 13 bases not matched to a gene. CDR3 length: 16 amino acids.

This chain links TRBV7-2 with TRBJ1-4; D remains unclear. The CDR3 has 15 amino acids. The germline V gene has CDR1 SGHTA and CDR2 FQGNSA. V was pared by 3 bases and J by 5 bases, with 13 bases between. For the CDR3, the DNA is TGTGCCAGCAGCTTTACGACGGCGGCCAATGAAAAACTGTTTTTT. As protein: CASSFTTAANEKLFF.

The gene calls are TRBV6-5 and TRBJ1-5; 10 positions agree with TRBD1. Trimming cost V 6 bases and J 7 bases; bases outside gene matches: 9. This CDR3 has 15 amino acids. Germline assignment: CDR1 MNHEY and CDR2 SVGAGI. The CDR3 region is CASRETGGGRQPQHF. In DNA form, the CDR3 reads TGTGCCAGCAGAGAGACAGGGGGCGGAAGGCAGCCCCAGCATTTT.

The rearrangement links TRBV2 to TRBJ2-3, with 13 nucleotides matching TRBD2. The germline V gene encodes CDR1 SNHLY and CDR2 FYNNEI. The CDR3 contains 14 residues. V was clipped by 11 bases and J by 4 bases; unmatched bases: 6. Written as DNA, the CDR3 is TGTGCCGTAAGGACTAGCGGGGGTCCAGATACGCAGTATTTT. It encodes CAVRTSGGPDTQYF.

This CDR3 is CASSYSNRGPNYGYTF. The CDR3 DNA reads TGTGCCAGCAGTTACTCGAACAGGGGGCCTAACTATGGCTACACCTTC. The V call is TRBV6-6, the J call TRBJ1-2; 9 nucleotides align to TRBD1. The CDR3 runs to 16 residues. Germline assignment: CDR1 MNHNY and CDR2 SVGAGI (reference sequence). V was clipped by 0 bases and J by 0 bases; unmatched bases: 2.

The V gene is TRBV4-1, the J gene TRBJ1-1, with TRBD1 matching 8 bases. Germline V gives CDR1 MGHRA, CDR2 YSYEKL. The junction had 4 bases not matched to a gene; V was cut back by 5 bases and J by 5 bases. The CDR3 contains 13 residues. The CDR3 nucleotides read TGCGCCAGCAGCATCCGGACAGGGACTGAAGCTTTCTTT. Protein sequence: CASSIRTGTEAFF.

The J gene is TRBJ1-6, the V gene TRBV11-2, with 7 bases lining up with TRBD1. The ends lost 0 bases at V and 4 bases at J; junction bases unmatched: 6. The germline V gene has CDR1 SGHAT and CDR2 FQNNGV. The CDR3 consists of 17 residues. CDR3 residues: CASSLEQGGTYNSPLHF. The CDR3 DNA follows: TGTGCCAGCAGCTTAGAGCAAGGGGGCACTTATAATTCACCCCTCCACTTT.

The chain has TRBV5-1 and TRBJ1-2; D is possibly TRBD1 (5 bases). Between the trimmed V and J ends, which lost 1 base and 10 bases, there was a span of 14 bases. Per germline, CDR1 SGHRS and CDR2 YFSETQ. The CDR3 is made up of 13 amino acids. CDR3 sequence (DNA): TGCGCCAGCAGCTTGTCTACAGGTGAAGCCTACACCTTC. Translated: CASSLSTGEAYTF.

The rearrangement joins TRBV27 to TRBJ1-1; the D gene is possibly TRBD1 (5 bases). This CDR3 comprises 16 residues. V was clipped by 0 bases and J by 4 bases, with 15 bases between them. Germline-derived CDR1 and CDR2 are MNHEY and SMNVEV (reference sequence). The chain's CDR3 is CASSLSIGVGFTEAFF. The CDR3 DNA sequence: TGTGCCAGCAGTTTATCGATAGGGGTTGGATTCACTGAAGCTTTCTTT.

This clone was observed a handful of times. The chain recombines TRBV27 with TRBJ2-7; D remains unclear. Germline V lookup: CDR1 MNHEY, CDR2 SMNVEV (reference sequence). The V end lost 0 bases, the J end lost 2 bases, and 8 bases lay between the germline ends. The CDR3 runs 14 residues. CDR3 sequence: CASSLSFGTYEQYF. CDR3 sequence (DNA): TGTGCCAGCAGTTTATCCTTCGGTACCTACGAGCAGTACTTC.

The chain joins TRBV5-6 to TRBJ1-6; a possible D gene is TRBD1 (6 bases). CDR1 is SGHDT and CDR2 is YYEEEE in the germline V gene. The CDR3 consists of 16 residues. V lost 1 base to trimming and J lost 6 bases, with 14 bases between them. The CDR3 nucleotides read TGTGCCAGCAGCTTGTCAGGGGCTAGCTTTAATTCACCCCTCCACTTT. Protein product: CASSLSGASFNSPLHF.

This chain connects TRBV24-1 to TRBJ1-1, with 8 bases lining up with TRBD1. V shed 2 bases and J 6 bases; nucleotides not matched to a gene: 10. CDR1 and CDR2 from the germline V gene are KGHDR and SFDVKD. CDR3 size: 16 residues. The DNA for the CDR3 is TGTGCCACCAGTGATTGGACAGGGTTGCGTGTCGCTGAAGCTTTCTTT. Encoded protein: CATSDWTGLRVAEAFF.

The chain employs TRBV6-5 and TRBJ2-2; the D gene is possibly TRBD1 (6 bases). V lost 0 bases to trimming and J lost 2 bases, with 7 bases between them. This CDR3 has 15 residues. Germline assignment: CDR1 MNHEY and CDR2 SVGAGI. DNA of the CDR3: TGTGCCAGCAGTTACTCGGGACAAAACACCGGGGAGCTGTTTTTT. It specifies CASSYSGQNTGELFF.

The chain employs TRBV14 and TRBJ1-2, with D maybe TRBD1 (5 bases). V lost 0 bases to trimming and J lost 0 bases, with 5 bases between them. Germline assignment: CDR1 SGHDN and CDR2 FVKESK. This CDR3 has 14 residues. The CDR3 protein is CASSQETANYGYTF. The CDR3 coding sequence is TGTGCCAGCAGCCAAGAGACAGCTAACTATGGCTACACCTTC.

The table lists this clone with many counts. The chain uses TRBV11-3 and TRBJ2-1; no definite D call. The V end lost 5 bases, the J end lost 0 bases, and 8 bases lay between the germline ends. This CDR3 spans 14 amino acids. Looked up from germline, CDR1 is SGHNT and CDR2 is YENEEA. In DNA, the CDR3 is TGTGCCAGCAGCCTCCAGTCCTCCTACAATGAGCAGTTCTTC. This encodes CASSLQSSYNEQFF. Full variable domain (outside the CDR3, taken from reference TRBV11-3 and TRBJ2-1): EAGVVQSPRYKIIEKKQPVAFWCNPISGHNTLYWYLQNLGQGPELLIRYENEEAVDDSQLPKDRFSAERLKGVDSTLKIQPAELGDSAVYLCASSLQSSYNEQFFGPGTRLTVL.

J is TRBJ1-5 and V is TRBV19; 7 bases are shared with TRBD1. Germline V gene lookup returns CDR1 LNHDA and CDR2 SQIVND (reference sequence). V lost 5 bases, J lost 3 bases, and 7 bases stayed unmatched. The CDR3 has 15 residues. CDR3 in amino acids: CASSPKGTDNQPQHF. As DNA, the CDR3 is TGTGCCAGTAGTCCGAAGGGGACAGACAATCAGCCCCAGCATTTT.

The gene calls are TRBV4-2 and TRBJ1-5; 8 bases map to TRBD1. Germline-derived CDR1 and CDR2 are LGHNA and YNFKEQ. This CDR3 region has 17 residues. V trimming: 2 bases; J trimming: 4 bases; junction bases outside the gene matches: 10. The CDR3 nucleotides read TGTGCCAGCAGCCAACGTTCGGGACAGGAAAAAAATCAGCCCCAGCATTTT. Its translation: CASSQRSGQEKNQPQHF.

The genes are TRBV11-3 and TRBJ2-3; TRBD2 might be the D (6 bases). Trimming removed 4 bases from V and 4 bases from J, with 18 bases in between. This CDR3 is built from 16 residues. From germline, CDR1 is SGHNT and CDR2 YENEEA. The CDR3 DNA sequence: TGTGCCAGCAGCTCCAGCGGGTCCGGTTCTGCAGATACGCAGTATTTT. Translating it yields CASSSSGSGSADTQYF. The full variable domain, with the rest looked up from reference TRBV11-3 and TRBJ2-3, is EAGVVQSPRYKIIEKKQPVAFWCNPISGHNTLYWYLQNLGQGPELLIRYENEEAVDDSQLPKDRFSAERLKGVDSTLKIQPAELGDSAVYLCASSSSGSGSADTQYFGPGTRLTVL.